These 26 T cell receptor beta chains share one sample of origin, sequenced in a study of blood T cell repertoires in COVID-19. Measured with immunoSEQ multiplex PCR; TCRdb has only the in-frame clones, and not every one. The sample contains some 340,000 clones, approximately 91% of which appear only once. Sequencing was performed on PBMCs or T cells enriched from blood (not recorded which). Receptors were obtained from a woman between 25 and 40 years old who had been exposed to COVID-19.

This chain connects TRBV18 to TRBJ1-2, with D tentatively TRBD1 (6 bases). Germline loops: CDR1 KGHSH, CDR2 LQKENI. V was shortened by 2 bases and J by 5 bases, with 9 bases between the two germline ends. CDR3 size: 13 residues. This CDR3 is CASSPTGQYGYTF. CDR3 nucleotides: TGTGCCAGCTCACCAACCGGACAGTATGGCTACACCTTC.

The chain combines TRBV14 with TRBJ2-1; D gene uncertain. This CDR3 has 14 amino acids. V was pared by 6 bases and J by 4 bases, with 13 bases between. Germline CDR1 reads SGHDN; CDR2 reads FVKESK. The CDR3 sequence is CASRDIPTYNEQFF. The DNA of the CDR3 is TGTGCCAGCAGAGATATTCCTACGTACAATGAGCAGTTCTTC.

This clone came up once. V gene TRBV7-6 combines with J gene TRBJ2-7; 7 bases fit TRBD2. Germline V gives CDR1 SGHVS, CDR2 FNYEAQ. Trimming removed 0 bases from V and 2 bases from J; junction bases left unmatched: 4. The CDR3 contains 15 residues. The chain's CDR3 is CASSLAAGETYEQYF. In DNA form, the CDR3 reads TGTGCCAGCAGCTTAGCGGCGGGGGAGACCTACGAGCAGTACTTC.

The chain recombines TRBV5-5 with TRBJ1-1; 8 bases align to TRBD1. V was clipped by 3 bases and J by 4 bases; unmatched bases: 8. The CDR3 sequence is 15 residues long. CDR1 SGHKS and CDR2 YYEKEE come from the germline V gene (reference sequence). The CDR3 bases are TGTGCCAGCAGCTCGGTCAGGGGGCTTAGCACTGAAGCTTTCTTT. This encodes CASSSVRGLSTEAFF.

The chain combines TRBV7-2 with TRBJ1-5; 7 nucleotides align to TRBD1. The germline V gene encodes CDR1 SGHTA and CDR2 FQGNSA. V gave up 3 bases and J gave up 3 bases; unmatched junction bases: 5. The CDR3 has 15 amino acids. CDR3 nucleotides: TGTGCCAGCAGCTTCTCCAGGGGGAACAATCAGCCCCAGCATTTT. Protein: CASSFSRGNNQPQHF.

This chain links TRBV29-1 with TRBJ1-4; D ambiguous. In germline, CDR1 is SQVTM, CDR2 ANQGSEA. The germline V and J ends were trimmed by 4 bases and 3 bases, with 9 bases remaining between them. The CDR3 runs 13 residues. CDR3 amino acids: CSVAPAANEKLFF. CDR3 coding DNA: TGCAGCGTTGCCCCTGCGGCTAATGAAAAACTGTTTTTT.

The J gene is TRBJ2-1, the V gene TRBV6-4, with TRBD2 matching over 9 bases. V dropped 10 bases and J dropped 4; count of bases not matched to a gene: 8. The CDR3 extends over 14 amino acids. From germline, CDR1 is MRHNA and CDR2 SNTAGT. The CDR3 DNA reads TGTGCCACCCAGACTAGCGGTGGGTACAATGAGCAGTTCTTC. It translates to CATQTSGGYNEQFF.

The chain couples TRBV6-5 to TRBJ1-3, with 9 bases matching TRBD1. The V and J ends lost 3 bases and 6 bases, in that order; junction bases with no gene match: 3. The CDR3 contains 14 residues. Germline V gene sequence: CDR1 MNHEY, CDR2 SVGAGI. The CDR3 spells CASSYDRGVNTIYF. In DNA, the CDR3 is TGTGCCAGCAGTTATGACAGGGGGGTAAACACCATATATTTT.

In nucleotides, the CDR3 is TGTGCCACCGGAAACGGGGACAGGGGGTTTACGAACACTGAAGCTTTCTTT. Its protein is CATGNGDRGFTNTEAFF. This sequence joins TRBV10-3 and TRBJ1-1; 11 nucleotides match TRBD1. CDR3 length: 17 residues. V gave up 10 bases and J gave up 1 base; unmatched junction bases: 14. CDR1 is ENHRY and CDR2 is SYGVKD in the germline V gene.

The J gene is TRBJ2-5, the V gene TRBV5-4, with 8 bases lining up with TRBD1. The CDR3 runs 14 residues. Germline CDR1 and CDR2: SGHNT and YYREEE (reference sequence). V lost 6 bases to trimming and J lost 2 bases; unmatched junction nucleotides: 6. The CDR3 spells CASTTRDRQETQYF. CDR3 DNA sequence: TGTGCCAGCACCACCCGGGACAGGCAAGAGACCCAGTACTTC.

The rearrangement uses TRBV29-1 and TRBJ1-2; D call uncertain. V was trimmed by 0 bases and J by 6 bases, leaving 14 bases between them. Germline V gene data show CDR1 as SQVTM and CDR2 as ANQGSEA. This CDR3 spans 14 amino acids. The CDR3 is CSVEDSRHRDGYTF. The CDR3 DNA reads TGCAGCGTTGAAGATTCGAGACACCGTGATGGCTACACCTTC.

The rearrangement joins TRBV19 to TRBJ1-6; TRBD1 matches at 9 bases. Looked up from germline, CDR1 is LNHDA and CDR2 is SQIVND (reference sequence). This CDR3 region has 15 residues. The J segment lost 7 bases and the V segment lost 9 bases, leaving 10 bases of the junction unmatched. The CDR3 nucleotides are TGTGCCAGCCGAGCCGGACAGGGGAAAAATTCACCCCTCCACTTT. It yields the protein CASRAGQGKNSPLHF.

Here the CDR3 DNA reads TGCGCCACCATTTCCGGGACAACTTACGAGCAGTACTTC. Amino acids: CATISGTTYEQYF. This rearrangement joins TRBV10-2 to TRBJ2-7; maybe TRBD1 (6 bases). There are 13 residues in the CDR3. Trimming removed 10 bases from V and 4 bases from J, with 17 bases in between. Germline lookup yields CDR1 WSHSY and CDR2 SAAADI.

The chain combines TRBV7-2 with TRBJ1-4; possibly TRBD1 for D (5 bases). Germline V gene data show CDR1 as SGHTA and CDR2 as FQGNSA. V was cut by 1 base and J by 0 bases, with 12 bases left in between. The CDR3 spans 17 residues. The CDR3 loop reads CASSLVTGLSTNEKLFF. CDR3 in DNA: TGTGCCAGCAGCTTAGTCACAGGCCTATCAACTAATGAAAAACTGTTTTTT. Variable domain in full (rest from reference TRBV7-2 and TRBJ1-4): GAGVSQSPSNKVTEKGKDVELRCDPISGHTALYWYRQSLGQGLEFLIYFQGNSAPDKSGLPSDRFSAERTGGSVSTLTIQRTQQEDSAVYLCASSLVTGLSTNEKLFFGSGTQLSVL.

As DNA, the CDR3 is TGTGCCAGCAGCCAAGCCGGAGCGGGGGGTTCCACAGATACGCAGTATTTT. Encoded protein: CASSQAGAGGSTDTQYF. The rearrangement links TRBV4-2 to TRBJ2-3; 9 nucleotides align to TRBD2. The CDR3 runs 17 residues. CDR1 and CDR2 (germline): LGHNA, YNFKEQ. V was pared by 1 base and J by 2 bases, with 7 bases of the junction left unmatched.

The J gene is TRBJ2-7, the V gene TRBV11-2; 8 bases align to TRBD1. The CDR3 loop spans 15 amino acids. Trimming cost V 1 base and J 2 bases; bases outside gene matches: 4. Looked up from germline, CDR1 is SGHAT and CDR2 is FQNNGV. The DNA of the CDR3 is TGTGCCAGCAGCTTAGCTGACAGGGGTCCCTACGAGCAGTACTTC. This gives the protein CASSLADRGPYEQYF.

The chain recombines TRBV3-1 (or the pseudogene TRBV3-2) with TRBJ1-4, with D hard to call. V was cut by 1 base and J by 6 bases, with 12 bases left in between. The germline gives CDR1 LGHDT, CDR2 YNNKEL (reference sequence). The CDR3 spans 15 residues. The CDR3 spells CASSQVQMGDEKLFF. CDR3 coding DNA: TGTGCCAGCAGCCAAGTACAGATGGGCGATGAAAAACTGTTTTTT.

The gene calls are TRBV7-2 and TRBJ1-3; D call uncertain. CDR1 and CDR2 (germline): SGHTA, FQGNSA. V was cut by 8 bases and J by 4 bases, with 18 bases left in between. The CDR3 length is 15 residues. Here the CDR3 reads CASHFGPGFGNTIYF. The DNA for the CDR3 is TGTGCCAGCCACTTTGGGCCGGGGTTCGGAAACACCATATATTTT. The variable domain in full, completed from reference TRBV7-2 and TRBJ1-3, reads GAGVSQSPSNKVTEKGKDVELRCDPISGHTALYWYRQSLGQGLEFLIYFQGNSAPDKSGLPSDRFSAERTGGSVSTLTIQRTQQEDSAVYLCASHFGPGFGNTIYFGEGSWLTVV.

The chain recombines TRBV21-1 with TRBJ2-7; the listed D gene, TRBD1, was not tested against the DNA. TRBV21-1 is marked as a pseudogene. There are 15 residues in the CDR3. DNA for the CDR3: TGTGCCAGCAGCACGGGACAGGCCCCTACCTACGAGCAGTACTTC. It codes for CASSTGQAPTYEQYF.

The rearrangement links TRBV18 to TRBJ1-5; D remains unclear. Deletions cut 6 bases from V and 4 bases from J, with 19 bases between. This CDR3 has 16 residues. Germline CDR1 is KGHSH and CDR2 is LQKENI. The CDR3 DNA reads TGTGCCAGCTCTCTAAGAGGAGGCCCCAGTAATCAGCCCCAGCATTTT. This encodes CASSLRGGPSNQPQHF.

V is TRBV24-1 and J is TRBJ2-4; 8 nucleotides align to TRBD2. Germline-derived CDR1 and CDR2 are KGHDR and SFDVKD. The CDR3 runs to 14 residues. The J segment lost 8 bases and the V segment lost 1 base, leaving 3 bases of the junction unmatched. The CDR3 sequence is CATSDLGRGDIQYF. CDR3 nucleotide sequence: TGTGCCACCAGTGATTTAGGGCGGGGGGACATTCAGTACTTC.

CDR3 DNA sequence: TGTGCCAGCAGTTACCCCGGCGGCGGGGTCTCTACCGGGGAGCTGTTTTTT. It is translated as CASSYPGGGVSTGELFF. The J gene is TRBJ2-2, the V gene TRBV6-2 or TRBV6-3, with D tentatively TRBD2 (6 bases). This CDR3 is 17 amino acids long. The germline V gene encodes CDR1 MNHEY and CDR2 SVGEGT. Trimming stripped 2 bases from V and 5 bases from J, with 18 bases between.

The chain carries TRBV7-8 and TRBJ2-7, with 7 bases identical to TRBD1. The germline V gene encodes CDR1 SGHVS and CDR2 FQNEAQ. This CDR3 has 15 residues. V dropped 5 bases and J dropped 3; count of bases not matched to a gene: 10. The CDR3 loop reads CASSESVGGHYEQYF. The CDR3 DNA reads as TGTGCCAGCAGCGAGTCTGTAGGGGGCCACTACGAGCAGTACTTC. The full variable domain, rest sourced from reference TRBV7-8 and TRBJ2-7, is GAGVSQSPRYKVAKRGQDVALRCDPISGHVSLFWYQQALGQGPEFLTYFQNEAQLDKSGLPSDRFFAERPEGSVSTLKIQRTQQEDSAVYLCASSESVGGHYEQYFGPGTRLTVT.

The rearrangement links TRBV5-1 to TRBJ2-2, with 13 bases identical to TRBD2. CDR1 SGHRS and CDR2 YFSETQ come from the germline V gene. The V gene end was trimmed by 4 bases and the J gene end by 2 bases; junction bases not matched to a gene: 11. This CDR3 comprises 19 residues. The CDR3 DNA sequence: TGCGCCAGCAGCCCCCCGACTAGCGGGGGGCCATCAAACACCGGGGAGCTGTTTTTT. Protein sequence: CASSPPTSGGPSNTGELFF. Full variable domain (rest looked up from reference TRBV5-1 and TRBJ2-2): KAGVTQTPRYLIKTRGQQVTLSCSPISGHRSVSWYQQTPGQGLQFLFEYFSETQRNKGNFPGRFSGRQFSNSRSEMNVSTLELGDSALYLCASSPPTSGGPSNTGELFFGEGSRLTVL.

The CDR3 sequence: CASSQVYRTGLDYGYTF. CDR3 coding DNA: TGCGCCAGCAGCCAAGTTTACCGGACAGGGCTGGACTATGGCTACACCTTC. The chain links TRBV4-1 to TRBJ1-2; 8 positions agree with TRBD1. V trimming: 1 base; J trimming: 3 bases; junction bases outside the gene matches: 10. The CDR3 extends over 17 amino acids. The germline V gene has CDR1 MGHRA and CDR2 YSYEKL.

The rearrangement joins TRBV5-6 to TRBJ1-1, with D unresolved. V lost 1 base, J lost 1 base, and 5 bases lay in between. The germline V gene has CDR1 SGHDT and CDR2 YYEEEE. CDR3 size: 13 residues. CDR3 residues: CASSLQANTEAFF. The CDR3 DNA follows: TGTGCCAGCAGCTTGCAGGCGAACACTGAAGCTTTCTTT. The whole variable domain, remainder taken from reference TRBV5-6 and TRBJ1-1, is DAGVTQSPTHLIKTRGQQVTLRCSPKSGHDTVSWYQQALGQGPQFIFQYYEEEERQRGNFPDRFSGHQFPNYSSELNVNALLLGDSALYLCASSLQANTEAFFGQGTRLTVV.